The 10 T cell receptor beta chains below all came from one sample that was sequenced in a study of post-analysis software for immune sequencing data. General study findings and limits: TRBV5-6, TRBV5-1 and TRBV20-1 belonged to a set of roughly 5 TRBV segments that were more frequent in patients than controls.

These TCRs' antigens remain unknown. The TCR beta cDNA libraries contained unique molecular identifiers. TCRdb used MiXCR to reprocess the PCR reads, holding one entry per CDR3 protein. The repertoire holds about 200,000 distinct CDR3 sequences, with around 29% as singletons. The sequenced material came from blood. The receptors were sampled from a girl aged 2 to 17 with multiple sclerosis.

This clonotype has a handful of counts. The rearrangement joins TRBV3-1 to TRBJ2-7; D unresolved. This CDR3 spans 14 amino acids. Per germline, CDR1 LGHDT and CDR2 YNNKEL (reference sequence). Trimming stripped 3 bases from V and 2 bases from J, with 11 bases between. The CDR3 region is CASSQGSPPYEQYF. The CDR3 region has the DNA TGTGCCAGCAGCCAGGGCTCCCCGCCCTACGAGCAGTACTTC.

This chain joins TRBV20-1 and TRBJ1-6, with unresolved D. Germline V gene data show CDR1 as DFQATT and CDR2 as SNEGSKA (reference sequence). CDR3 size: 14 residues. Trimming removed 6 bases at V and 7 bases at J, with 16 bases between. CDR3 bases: TGCAGTGCGTTGTTTGGGGTCGGCAATTCACCCCTCCACTTT. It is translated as CSALFGVGNSPLHF.

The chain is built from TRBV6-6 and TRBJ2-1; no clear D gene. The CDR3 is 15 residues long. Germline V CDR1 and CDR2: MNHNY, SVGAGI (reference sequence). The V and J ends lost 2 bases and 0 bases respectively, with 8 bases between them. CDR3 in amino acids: CASSYDQSSYNEQFF. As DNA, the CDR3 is TGTGCCAGCAGTTACGACCAGTCCTCCTACAATGAGCAGTTCTTC.

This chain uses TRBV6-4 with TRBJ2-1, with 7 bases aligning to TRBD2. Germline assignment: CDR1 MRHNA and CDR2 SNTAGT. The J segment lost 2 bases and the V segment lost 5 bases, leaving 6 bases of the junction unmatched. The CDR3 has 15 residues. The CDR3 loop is CASSRPAGPYNEQFF. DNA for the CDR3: TGTGCCAGCAGTCGACCAGCGGGACCCTACAATGAGCAGTTCTTC.

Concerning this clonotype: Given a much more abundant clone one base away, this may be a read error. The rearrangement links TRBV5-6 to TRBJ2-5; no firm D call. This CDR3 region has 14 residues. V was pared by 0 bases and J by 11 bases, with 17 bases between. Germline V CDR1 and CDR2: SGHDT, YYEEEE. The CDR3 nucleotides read TGTGCCAGCAGCTTGGGTCCTGAAGCTAATGAGCAGTACTTC. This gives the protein CASSLGPEANEQYF.

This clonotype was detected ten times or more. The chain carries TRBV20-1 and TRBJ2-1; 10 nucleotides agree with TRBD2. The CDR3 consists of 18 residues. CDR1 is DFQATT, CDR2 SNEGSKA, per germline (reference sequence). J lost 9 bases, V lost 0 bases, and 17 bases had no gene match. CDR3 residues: CSARDLGLSSGGASEQFF. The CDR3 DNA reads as TGCAGTGCTAGAGATCTCGGCCTTTCCAGCGGGGGGGCCAGTGAGCAGTTCTTC.

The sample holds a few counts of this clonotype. CDR3: CSATQGRTYEQYF. The CDR3, as DNA: TGCAGTGCCACACAGGGGAGAACCTACGAGCAGTACTTC. V usage is TRBV20-1 and J usage is TRBJ2-7; 7 nucleotides align to TRBD1. J lost 2 bases, V lost 6 bases, and 7 bases had no gene match. The V gene's germline CDR1 is DFQATT and CDR2 SNEGSKA (reference sequence). The CDR3 is 13 residues long.

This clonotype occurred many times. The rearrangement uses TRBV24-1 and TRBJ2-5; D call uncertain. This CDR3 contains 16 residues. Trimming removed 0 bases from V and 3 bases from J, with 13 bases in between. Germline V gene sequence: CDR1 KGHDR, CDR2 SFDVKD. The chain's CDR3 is CATSDLPVKPKETQYF. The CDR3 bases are TGTGCCACCAGTGATTTGCCCGTAAAGCCTAAAGAGACCCAGTACTTC.

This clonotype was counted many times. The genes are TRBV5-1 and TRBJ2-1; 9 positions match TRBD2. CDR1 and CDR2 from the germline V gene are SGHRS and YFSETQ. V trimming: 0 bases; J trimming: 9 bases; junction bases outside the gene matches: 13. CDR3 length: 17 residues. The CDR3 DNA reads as TGCGCCAGCAGCTTGGCCTCGGGACTAGCTTGGTCAGGTGAGCAGTTCTTC. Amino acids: CASSLASGLAWSGEQFF.

The CDR3 protein is CASSGPGANVLTF. In DNA, the CDR3 is TGTGCCAGCAGTGGCCCTGGGGCCAACGTCCTGACTTTC. This sequence joins TRBV12-3 or TRBV12-4 and TRBJ2-6, with D hard to call. The CDR3 contains 13 residues. V lost 5 bases and J 2 bases, leaving 4 bases between the germline ends.